The 6 T cell receptor beta chains in this list originate from one sample, sequenced in a study of T cell responses to AZD1222 COVID-19 vaccine. Generated by immunoSEQ multiplex PCR, the TCRdb table keeps only in-frame clones and is missing some. The sample holds some 120,000 clones, approximately 85% seen once. The sequences come from peripheral blood, collected on day 0 of AZD1222 vaccination. The origin of the receptors is an adult in good health.

The V call is TRBV12-3 or TRBV12-4, the J call TRBJ2-3; possible D gene TRBD2, 5 bases. V was trimmed by 4 bases and J by 9 bases, leaving 11 bases between them. The CDR3 spans 12 residues. The CDR3 DNA follows: TGTGCCAGCAGTTGGGATCCGGGGACGCAGTATTTT. Amino acids: CASSWDPGTQYF.

This rearrangement joins TRBV24-1 to TRBJ2-1, with 11 bases matching TRBD2. CDR1 is KGHDR and CDR2 is SFDVKD in the germline V gene. V lost 7 bases and J lost 7; bases outside the gene matches: 8. The CDR3 sequence is 15 residues long. CDR3 protein: CATSDTSGSFNEQFF. As DNA, the CDR3 is TGTGCCACCAGCGACACTAGCGGGAGTTTTAATGAGCAGTTCTTC.

The rearrangement links TRBV7-3 to TRBJ2-1, with TRBD2 matching over 12 bases. The CDR3 runs to 17 residues. Germline trimming cut 5 bases from V and 10 bases from J; bases unmatched to any gene: 15. Germline-derived CDR1 and CDR2 are SGHTA and FQGTGA. CDR3 region: CASSANPGLAGFGEQFF. The CDR3, as DNA: TGTGCCAGCAGCGCCAACCCGGGACTAGCGGGCTTCGGGGAGCAGTTCTTC.

The CDR3 nucleotides read TGTGCCAGCAGTTCAACGCGAGCTACCAATGAGCAGTTCTTC. Its protein is CASSSTRATNEQFF. This chain connects TRBV7-3 to TRBJ2-1; D unresolved. V lost 6 bases and J lost 6, with 15 bases in between. Per germline, CDR1 SGHTA and CDR2 FQGTGA. The CDR3 runs 14 residues.

The rearrangement joins TRBV11-2 to TRBJ2-1; TRBD1 matches at 7 bases. Germline V lookup: CDR1 SGHAT, CDR2 FQNNGV. Losses at the gene ends were 3 bases for V and 3 bases for J; bases not matched to a gene: 11. The length of the CDR3 is 17 residues. DNA of the CDR3: TGTGCCAGCAGCTTCCGGGACAGCCATGCCCTCTACAATGAGCAGTTCTTC. As protein: CASSFRDSHALYNEQFF.

The chain combines TRBV10-1 with TRBJ2-3; D ambiguous. The CDR3 is made up of 13 amino acids. Germline V lookup: CDR1 WNHNN, CDR2 SYGVQD (reference sequence). V was trimmed by 7 bases and J by 2 bases, leaving 10 bases between them. CDR3 nucleotides: TGCGCCAGCATGGGCAGACTCACAGATACGCAGTATTTT. This encodes CASMGRLTDTQYF.